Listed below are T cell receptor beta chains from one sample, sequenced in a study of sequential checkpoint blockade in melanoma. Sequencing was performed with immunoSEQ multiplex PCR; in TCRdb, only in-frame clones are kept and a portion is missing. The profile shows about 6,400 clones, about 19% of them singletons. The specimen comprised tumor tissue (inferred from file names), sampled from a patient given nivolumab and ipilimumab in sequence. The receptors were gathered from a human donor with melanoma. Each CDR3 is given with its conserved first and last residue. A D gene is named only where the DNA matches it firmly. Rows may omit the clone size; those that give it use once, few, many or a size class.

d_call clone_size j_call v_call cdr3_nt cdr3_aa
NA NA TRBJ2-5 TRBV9 TGTGCCAGCAGCGTTGGAGTCGGGCCGCAAGAGACCCAGTACTTC CASSVGVGPQETQYF
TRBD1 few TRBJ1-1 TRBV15 TGTGCCACCAGCAGGGGACAGGGAGGGACTGAAGCTTTCTTT CATSRGQGGTEAFF
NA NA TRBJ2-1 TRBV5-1 TGCGCCAGCAGCTTGTCGGGATTAAGCTCCTACAATGAGCAGTTCTTC CASSLSGLSSYNEQFF
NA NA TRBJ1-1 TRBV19 TGTGCCAGTAGTAGAGGACATACCCTTTCGAACACTGAAGCTTTCTTT CASSRGHTLSNTEAFF
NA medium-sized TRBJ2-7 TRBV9 TGTGCCAGCAGGCCGGACACTTACGAGCAGTACTTC CASRPDTYEQYF
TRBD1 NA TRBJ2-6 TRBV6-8 TGTGCCAGCAGCTCCGGACAGGCCAACTCTGGGGCCAACGTCCTGACTTTC CASSSGQANSGANVLTF
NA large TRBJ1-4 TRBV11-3 TGTGCCAGCAGCTCCAGGCCAGGGGATGAAAAACTGTTTTTT CASSSRPGDEKLFF
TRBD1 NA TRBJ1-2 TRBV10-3 TGTGCCATCGGACAGGGGCCTAGTGGCTACACCTTC CAIGQGPSGYTF
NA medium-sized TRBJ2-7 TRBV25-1 TGTGCCACTACCAGCCCGGGGTCCTTCTACGAGCAGTACTTC CATTSPGSFYEQYF
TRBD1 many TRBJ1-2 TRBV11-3 TGTGCCAGCAGCTTAAATGCAGGGGGCAGATATGGCTACACCTTC CASSLNAGGRYGYTF
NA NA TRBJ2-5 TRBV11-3 TGTGCCAGCAGCCCCTGGATTGGGTGGGGTAGGGGGACCCAGTACTTC CASSPWIGWGRGTQYF
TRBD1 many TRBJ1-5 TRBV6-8 TGTGCCAGCAGTTACGGGACAGGGAATGGCAATCAGCCCCAGCATTTT CASSYGTGNGNQPQHF
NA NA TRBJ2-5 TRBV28 TGTGCCAGCAGTCTAGGTTGGGAGACCCAGTACTTC CASSLGWETQYF
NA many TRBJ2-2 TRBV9 TGTGCCAGCAGCGCTTCAATGAACACCGGGGAGCTGTTTTTT CASSASMNTGELFF
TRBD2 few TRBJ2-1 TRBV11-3 TGTGCCAGCAGCTCGAAAGGAGCGGGGGGTTTGTTTGAGCAGTTCTTC CASSSKGAGGLFEQFF
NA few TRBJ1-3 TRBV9 TGTGCCAGCAGCCCCCAGAACTCTGGAAACACCATATATTTT CASSPQNSGNTIYF